Listed here is a single T cell receptor beta chain. The CDR3 length is 17 residues. The germline CDR1 and CDR2 sequences are SGHTA and FQGTGA. Trimming took 5 bases from V and 2 from J, leaving 18 bases between them. This entry comes from a study of cytomegalovirus exposure and HLA in healthy donors. The study ran its PCR with 60 Vbeta and 13 Jbeta primers. Clones were read by immunoSEQ multiplex PCR, and TCRdb kept only the in-frame ones, dropping some. The sample has approximately 110,000 clones; the top ten hold under 3.5%. This rearrangement joins TRBV7-3 to TRBJ2-2, with D maybe TRBD1 (6 bases). Sequenced: PBMCs. The source is a man aged 25 to 40 in good health and CMV-seronegative. As DNA, the CDR3 is TGTGCCAGCAGCCAGACCCCCACAGGGTATAACACCGGGGAGCTGTTTTTT. Encoded protein: CASSQTPTGYNTGELFF.